Shown below are 26 T cell receptor beta chains from a single sample sequenced in a study of T-cell memory formation after mild COVID-19. TCRdb fed the 5' RACE reads into MiXCR, producing one record per CDR3 protein. Of roughly 70,000 distinct CDR3 sequences listed, over 15% are singletons. The sample was PBMCs or a T cell subset sorted from them (not recorded which). Receptors were obtained from an adult woman who had mild COVID-19 (a few samples of this study predate the infection). Cell type and time point are not known.

This clonotype was recorded a few times. This sequence joins TRBV4-1 and TRBJ2-7; 10 positions match TRBD2. The CDR3 has 16 residues. V lost 0 bases, J lost 0 bases, and 2 bases stayed unmatched. Germline CDR1 is MGHRA and CDR2 is YSYEKL. The CDR3 DNA reads as TGCGCCAGCAGCCAAGATCCTAGCGGGGGCTCCTACGAGCAGTACTTC. Encoded protein: CASSQDPSGGSYEQYF.

This chain connects TRBV6-2 or TRBV6-3 to TRBJ2-7; D might be TRBD1 (5 bases). V was trimmed by 2 bases and J by 0 bases, leaving 11 bases between them. CDR1 and CDR2 (germline): MNHEY, SVGEGT. This CDR3 has 15 amino acids. CDR3 amino acids: CASSYDSASSYEQYF. The DNA for the CDR3 is TGTGCCAGCAGTTACGACAGTGCTAGCTCCTACGAGCAGTACTTC.

The V gene is TRBV2, the J gene TRBJ2-7; the match to TRBD1 covers 9 bases. CDR1 SNHLY and CDR2 FYNNEI come from the germline V gene. CDR3 length: 14 residues. After removal of 3 bases from V and 9 bases from J, the junction contained 9 bases not matched to a gene. The CDR3 DNA reads TGTGCCAGCAGTGAGGGACAGGGAGTCTATGCGCAGTACTTC. Translation: CASSEGQGVYAQYF.

This chain joins TRBV9 and TRBJ1-2; D is ambiguous. The CDR3 spans 15 residues. Trimming left V 0 bases short and J 0 bases short, with 9 bases between. Germline V gives CDR1 SGDLS, CDR2 YYNGEE. CDR3 in DNA: TGTGCCAGCAGCGTAGGGGTCGGCTCTAACTATGGCTACACCTTC. Translated: CASSVGVGSNYGYTF.

V is TRBV3-1 and J is TRBJ2-1, with 9 bases fitting TRBD2. The V segment lost 4 bases and the J segment 4 bases; nucleotides outside the gene matches: 20. The CDR3 covers 20 residues. CDR1 and CDR2 (germline): LGHDT, YNNKEL (reference sequence). CDR3 DNA: TGTGCCAGCAGCCTCCAACCCCTAGGGCTAGCGGGAAGATTGTACAATGAGCAGTTCTTC. This sequence encodes CASSLQPLGLAGRLYNEQFF.

The chain carries TRBV2 and TRBJ2-2, with 8 positions matching TRBD2. The length of the CDR3 is 16 residues. From germline, CDR1 is SNHLY and CDR2 FYNNEI. Trimming took 5 bases from V and 0 from J; bases not matched to a gene: 5. The DNA for the CDR3 is TGTGCCAGCAGTCGCACTAGCGGAGCGAACACCGGGGAGCTGTTTTTT. Encoded protein: CASSRTSGANTGELFF.

There are a few counts of this clonotype. The chain links TRBV7-9 to TRBJ2-3; D not certain. This CDR3 region has 15 residues. V was trimmed by 3 bases and J by 3 bases, leaving 13 bases between them. Germline CDR1 SEHNR, CDR2 FQNEAQ (reference sequence). Written as DNA, the CDR3 is TGTGCCAGCAGCTTGTGGCTCGAGGATACAGATACGCAGTATTTT. This sequence encodes CASSLWLEDTDTQYF.

This clonotype was detected ten times or more. The chain employs TRBV7-8 and TRBJ1-3; a possible D gene is TRBD1 (5 bases). CDR1 is SGHVS, CDR2 FQNEAQ, per germline. The CDR3 contains 16 residues. Trimming pared 4 bases from V and 0 bases from J, leaving 13 bases between. CDR3 bases: TGTGCCAGCAGCTCTCGCCGGGGGGTCTCTGGAAACACCATATATTTT. Its translation: CASSSRRGVSGNTIYF.

The chain links TRBV29-1 to TRBJ2-7; 8 bases are a match to TRBD2. Trimming at V came to 2 bases and at J to 2 bases, leaving 8 bases not matched to a gene. This CDR3 has 15 amino acids. Germline loops: CDR1 SQVTM, CDR2 ANQGSEA. The chain's CDR3 is CSVELAGLGTYEQYF. The DNA of the CDR3 is TGCAGCGTTGAACTAGCGGGCCTTGGGACCTACGAGCAGTACTTC.

This clonotype has only a few counts. The rearrangement links TRBV20-1 to TRBJ2-6, with 8 positions matching TRBD1. V lost 0 bases and J lost 2; bases outside the gene matches: 9. The CDR3 length is 18 residues. Per germline, CDR1 DFQATT and CDR2 SNEGSKA (reference sequence). The CDR3 is CSARDLDRGGAGANVLTF. The CDR3 coding sequence is TGCAGTGCTAGAGATCTCGACAGGGGAGGAGCTGGGGCCAACGTCCTGACTTTC.

There are a few counts of this clonotype. This chain links TRBV7-9 with TRBJ2-1; D is perhaps TRBD2 (5 bases). V shed 0 bases and J shed 8 bases, with 14 bases lying between them. This CDR3 comprises 15 residues. CDR1 is SEHNR, CDR2 FQNEAQ, per germline (reference sequence). The CDR3 nucleotides read TGTGCCAGCAGCTTAGCGGGAACTAGTCAGGATGAGCAGTTCTTC. This sequence encodes CASSLAGTSQDEQFF.

This clonotype was recorded a few times. J is TRBJ2-5 and V is TRBV19, with 11 bases matching TRBD1. The ends lost 5 bases at V and 5 bases at J; junction bases unmatched: 10. The germline V gene encodes CDR1 LNHDA and CDR2 SQIVND (reference sequence). The CDR3 spans 16 residues. Here the CDR3 reads CASSPRTGGYLETQYF. The CDR3, as DNA: TGTGCCAGTAGTCCCCGGACAGGGGGCTATTTGGAGACCCAGTACTTC.

This clonotype was detected many times. CDR3 nucleotides: TGCGCCAGCAGCCAAGATCTCGGACAGGACTACGAGCAGTACTTC. It is translated as CASSQDLGQDYEQYF. V usage is TRBV4-1 and J usage is TRBJ2-7; TRBD1 matches at 7 bases. Germline lookup yields CDR1 MGHRA and CDR2 YSYEKL. The length of the CDR3 is 15 residues. With V trimmed by 0 bases and J by 3 bases, 5 bases remained unmatched.

The rearrangement links TRBV27 to TRBJ2-1; no clear D. Germline-derived CDR1 and CDR2 are MNHEY and SMNVEV (reference sequence). The CDR3 sequence is 14 residues long. With 5 bases removed from V and 4 bases from J, the gap between germline ends came to 12 bases. The CDR3 sequence: CASSPAPGYNEQFF. DNA for the CDR3: TGTGCCAGCAGTCCGGCCCCAGGTTACAATGAGCAGTTCTTC.

This clonotype showed up just a few times. This chain connects TRBV4-3 to TRBJ2-7; 9 nucleotides agree with TRBD2. V shed 0 bases, J shed 3 bases, and the junction held 3 bases outside the gene matches. CDR3 length equals 15 residues. Looked up from germline, CDR1 is LGHNA and CDR2 is YSLEER. The CDR3 loop reads CASSQDISGSYEQYF. The DNA of the CDR3 is TGCGCCAGCAGCCAAGATATTAGCGGGAGCTACGAGCAGTACTTC.

The V call is TRBV7-3, the J call TRBJ2-7, with 8 bases matching TRBD1. Germline V lookup: CDR1 SGHTA, CDR2 FQGTGA. This CDR3 contains 13 residues. V shed 4 bases, J shed 4 bases, and the junction held 3 bases outside the gene matches. The DNA for the CDR3 is TGTGCCAGCAGCTACGACAGGGGATACGAGCAGTACTTC. Its translation: CASSYDRGYEQYF.

The chain recombines TRBV12-3 or TRBV12-4 with TRBJ2-2; TRBD1 agrees at 11 bases. V gave up 8 bases and J gave up 4 bases; unmatched junction bases: 18. The CDR3 is made up of 19 amino acids. The CDR3 coding sequence is TGTGCCAGCCGTCTCGGGTTCGGACAGGGGGCTTGGGGCACCGGGGAGCTGTTTTTT. Translation: CASRLGFGQGAWGTGELFF.

V is TRBV12-3 or TRBV12-4 and J is TRBJ2-4; D is possibly TRBD1 (5 bases). The CDR3 is made up of 12 amino acids. The V end was cut by 6 bases, the J end by 15 bases, with 18 bases between. CDR3 loop: CASSPTGHSPYF. CDR3 bases: TGTGCCAGCAGCCCTACAGGACATTCTCCGTACTTC.

This sequence joins TRBV19 and TRBJ2-5; D possibly corresponds to TRBD2 (5 bases). Trimming shortened V by 7 bases and J by 5 bases, and 14 bases separated the two germline ends. The CDR3 totals 13 residues. Germline loops: CDR1 LNHDA, CDR2 SQIVND (reference sequence). The CDR3 protein is CASTVAGGETQYF. In DNA form, the CDR3 reads TGTGCCAGTACTGTTGCTGGCGGGGAGACCCAGTACTTC.

This clonotype was detected only a few times. The J gene is TRBJ1-4, the V gene TRBV12-3 or TRBV12-4, with 7 bases matching TRBD1. Trimming cost V 3 bases and J 0 bases; bases outside gene matches: 7. The CDR3 consists of 17 residues. CDR3 coding DNA: TGTGCCAGCAGTTTGTCAGGGGGAGGTTCAACTAATGAAAAACTGTTTTTT. It translates to CASSLSGGGSTNEKLFF.

This clonotype was observed a few times. The chain carries TRBV25-1 and TRBJ2-1, with 10 positions matching TRBD2. The germline V gene encodes CDR1 MGHDK and CDR2 SYGVNS. There are 17 residues in the CDR3. Trimming removed 2 bases from V and 6 bases from J; junction bases left unmatched: 10. In nucleotides, the CDR3 is TGTGCCAGCAGTGAAGGGCTTCTAGCGGGAGAGCTCAATGAGCAGTTCTTC. This translates into CASSEGLLAGELNEQFF.

In its sample, this clonotype was seen a few times. This sequence joins TRBV12-3 or TRBV12-4 and TRBJ1-2; D unresolved. The germline V and J ends were trimmed by 4 bases and 6 bases, with 15 bases remaining between them. The CDR3 length is 14 residues. CDR3 sequence: CASSSPVGGHGYTF. CDR3 DNA sequence: TGTGCCAGCAGTTCACCCGTTGGCGGGCATGGCTACACCTTC.

In its sample, this clonotype was seen a few times. The chain links TRBV19 to TRBJ2-5; TRBD1 matches at 8 bases. The junction had 12 bases not matched to a gene; V was cut back by 6 bases and J by 0 bases. The CDR3 spans 17 residues. The germline V gene has CDR1 LNHDA and CDR2 SQIVND (reference sequence). The DNA of the CDR3 is TGTGCCAGTAGCCCGCCTGCGGACAGGGATTACCAAGAGACCCAGTACTTC. Translation gives CASSPPADRDYQETQYF.

This clonotype appeared a few times. The chain is built from TRBV12-3 or TRBV12-4 and TRBJ2-5; perhaps TRBD1 as D (8 bases). Trimming removed 3 bases from V and 4 bases from J, with 12 bases in between. The CDR3 extends over 14 amino acids. This chain's CDR3 is CASSFYRGGETQYF. CDR3 in DNA: TGTGCCAGCAGTTTTTACAGGGGGGGAGAGACCCAGTACTTC.

The chain couples TRBV12-3 or TRBV12-4 to TRBJ1-1; no clear D gene. Trimming pared 6 bases from V and 5 bases from J, leaving 13 bases between. The CDR3 has 13 residues. CDR3 sequence (DNA): TGTGCCAGCAGCCCCCTACGGGGAACTGAAGCTTTCTTT. Its protein is CASSPLRGTEAFF.

A few counts support this clonotype. This chain connects TRBV6-5 to TRBJ2-2; D might be TRBD2 (5 bases). Deletions cut 2 bases from V and 6 bases from J, with 19 bases between. Germline CDR1 and CDR2: MNHEY and SVGAGI. This CDR3 contains 17 residues. CDR3 in DNA: TGTGCCAGCAGTTACCATCTCATGGGGTGGCGGGCCGGGGAGCTGTTTTTT. This encodes CASSYHLMGWRAGELFF.